The 11 T cell receptor beta chains listed next were all sequenced from one sample in a study of T cells after yellow fever vaccination. TCRdb reprocessed the 5' RACE reads via MiXCR and lists one record per CDR3 protein. The sample records some 250,000 distinct CDR3 sequences, about 7% being singletons. Material: CD4+ T cells sorted from PBMCs, obtained 15 days after the yellow fever booster vaccination. The receptors come from a man aged 25-45 years who received the YFV17D yellow fever vaccine.

This clonotype occurred many times. This sequence joins TRBV3-1 and TRBJ2-7; D may be TRBD2 (5 bases). V was trimmed by 4 bases and J by 0 bases, leaving 7 bases between them. The CDR3 is 13 residues long. In germline, CDR1 is LGHDT, CDR2 YNNKEL (reference sequence). Here the CDR3 reads CASSLRDSYEQYF. The CDR3, as DNA: TGTGCCAGCAGCCTCCGGGACTCCTACGAGCAGTACTTC.

V usage is TRBV5-1 and J usage is TRBJ1-1, with unresolved D. The germline gives CDR1 SGHRS, CDR2 YFSETQ. This CDR3 comprises 13 residues. Deletions cut 0 bases from V and 1 base from J, with 4 bases between. The CDR3 nucleotides are TGCGCCAGCAGCTTGGTAGCGAACACTGAAGCTTTCTTT. This codes for CASSLVANTEAFF.

The chain couples TRBV12-3 or TRBV12-4 to TRBJ2-2; no firm D call. The CDR3 is made up of 12 amino acids. Trimming took off 8 bases at V and 2 bases at J, with 6 bases between the two ends. In DNA, the CDR3 is TGTGCCAGCTTGGTAAACACCGGGGAGCTGTTTTTT. Its translation: CASLVNTGELFF.

Only a few counts were recorded for this clonotype. The gene calls are TRBV24-1 and TRBJ2-3; D not resolved. The germline gives CDR1 KGHDR, CDR2 SFDVKD. The V end was cut by 0 bases, the J end by 6 bases, with 6 bases between. This CDR3 spans 13 amino acids. The CDR3 is CATSDLWQDTQYF. The CDR3, as DNA: TGTGCCACCAGTGATTTGTGGCAGGATACGCAGTATTTT.

Turning to this clonotype: The junction departs from the called germline gene at one end, perhaps through a read error. The V and J genes are TRBV7-9 and TRBJ2-5; the D is unclear. The CDR3 is 11 residues long. Germline V gene lookup returns CDR1 SEHNR and CDR2 FQNEAQ (reference sequence). CDR3 nucleotide sequence: TGTACCAGCATCAAAGCAGAGACCCAGTACTTC. Translation gives CTSIKAETQYF.

The table lists this clonotype with a few counts. The J gene is TRBJ2-1, the V gene TRBV15, with D hard to call. Germline CDR1 reads LNHNV; CDR2 reads YYDKDF (reference sequence). This CDR3 comprises 18 residues. V was trimmed by 1 base and J by 5 bases, leaving 21 bases between them. CDR3 protein: CATSRAAVRSASDNEQFF. Here the CDR3 DNA reads TGTGCCACCAGCAGAGCCGCAGTACGAAGCGCAAGCGACAATGAGCAGTTCTTC. The full variable domain, its missing parts supplied by reference TRBV15 and TRBJ2-1, is DAMVIQNPRYQVTQFGKPVTLSCSQTLNHNVMYWYQQKSSQAPKLLFHYYDKDFNNEADTPDNFQSRRPNTSFCFLDIRSPGLGDTAMYLCATSRAAVRSASDNEQFFGPGTRLTVL.

The chain employs TRBV2 and TRBJ2-5; 7 positions match TRBD1. In germline, CDR1 is SNHLY, CDR2 FYNNEI. V was pared by 6 bases and J by 2 bases, with 9 bases of the junction left unmatched. This CDR3 has 15 amino acids. DNA of the CDR3: TGTGCCAGCAGGATGGACAGGCGTATACAAGAGACCCAGTACTTC. Translating gives CASRMDRRIQETQYF.

The CDR3 is CSVGSLEQYF. For the CDR3, the DNA is TGCAGCGTGGGGAGTCTGGAGCAGTACTTC. The chain carries TRBV29-1 and TRBJ2-7; D possibly corresponds to TRBD2 (5 bases). Germline V gene data show CDR1 as SQVTM and CDR2 as ANQGSEA. The CDR3 is 10 residues long. Trimming pared 6 bases from V and 7 bases from J, leaving 10 bases between.

The gene calls are TRBV5-1 and TRBJ2-7, with 12 bases lining up with TRBD1. CDR3 length equals 18 residues. In germline, CDR1 is SGHRS, CDR2 YFSETQ. Germline trimming cut 1 base from V and 1 base from J; bases unmatched to any gene: 9. This chain's CDR3 is CASSLTTRGQGASYEQYF. CDR3 DNA: TGCGCCAGCAGCTTGACTACTCGGGGACAGGGGGCTTCCTACGAGCAGTACTTC.

This clonotype showed up just a few times. This chain joins TRBV6-5 and TRBJ2-3; D might be TRBD1 or TRBD2, each matching 7 bases. Deletions cut 8 bases from V and 6 bases from J, with 21 bases between. Per the germline V gene, CDR1 is MNHEY and CDR2 is SVGAGI. CDR3 length: 15 amino acids. The CDR3 here is CASPTRGRGGDTQYF. The CDR3 DNA reads as TGTGCCAGCCCAACCCGGGGCAGGGGGGGGGATACGCAGTATTTT.

Many counts were recorded for this clonotype. The J gene is TRBJ1-4, the V gene TRBV20-1; 7 bases line up with TRBD1. V shed 5 bases and J 3 bases; nucleotides not matched to a gene: 9. Germline values: CDR1 DFQATT, CDR2 SNEGSKA (reference sequence). This CDR3 is built from 15 residues. In DNA, the CDR3 is TGCAGTGCTCCCGTCCAACAGGGGCCTAATGAAAAACTGTTTTTT. Translating it yields CSAPVQQGPNEKLFF.